The present T cell receptor beta chain was sequenced within a study of beta chain features in type 1 diabetes (dated by TCRdb to between 2018 and 2020). Some background on the complete study: Mean age, gender distribution, total cell number and subset yield did not differ between patients and healthy donors. A total of about 100,000,000 sorted cells were examined across all samples, and RNA yield correlated strongly with the number of cells per subset. The study compared TCRB repertoires of sorted circulating CD4+ T cell subsets between recently diagnosed type 1 diabetes patients and matched healthy donors. Naive and central memory subsets were obtained from all 30 or so donors, but regulatory and stem cell-like memory subsets were isolated from only 8 patients and about 8 healthy donors. Study-wide findings and limitations: PCR might favor shorter templates, but patient and control samples were amplified and corrected together, so any skew would affect both groups equally. Patients with type 1 diabetes made fewer insertions and deleted more nucleotides at VDJ recombination sites, implying thymic rearrangement abnormalities. The naive, central memory and regulatory TCRB repertoires appeared to resemble one another more closely among patients than among healthy donors. Only small numbers of individuals were included in the HLA sub-analyses, which left unresolved whether HLA type had any influence on TCRB rearrangement. A moderate but significant shortening of TCRB CDR3 length was observed in type 1 diabetes patients in all four CD4+ subsets. Because cDNA was sequenced instead of genomic DNA, activated cells with high expression could be over-represented, although the groups did not differ in activation or CD3 levels.

The entire isolated RNA was reverse transcribed using the High Capacity cDNA Reverse Transcription Kit, and thus expressed TCRB transcripts were sequenced. Survey-depth immunoSEQ sequencing was performed on stem cell-like memory T cell samples, with an average of around 930,000 total reads per sample. Sorted cells were lysed in RLT buffer and RNA was extracted with DNase-treated RNeasy Micro or Mini kits, depending on cell number. Each cell subset was processed separately to prevent cross-contamination, with patient and healthy donor samples processed together. The immunoSEQ multiplex PCR was used to amplify TCRB sequences from cDNA, yielding 87-bp fragments that span the CDR3 region. Sequencing of the amplicons was done on the Illumina HiSeq platform. Under the source paper's analysis protocol: PCR bias was computationally corrected using synthetic template baselines, reads within Hamming distance 2 were collapsed, and singletons that could not be merged were discarded. Reads were aligned against IMGT to assign V, D and J genes, CDR3 length and insertions or deletions at six rearrangement sites. Clonotype counts were normalized to sorted cell number within each subset before computing true diversity and Gini coefficients with the tcR R package. The overlap coefficient, calculated on TCRB nucleotide sequences, was used to measure repertoire sharing. TCRdb carries this immuneACCESS record with in-frame sequences only. Its versions omit some clonotypes, under half of them owing to an unresolved V gene in the studies checked, with the rest unexplained. D and trimming were read from the DNA, whereas the V and J calls and clone size are those reported in that table. This sample comprises about 15,000 clones, 43% of them detected only once. In total, the top ten clones hold 0.53% of the sample.

Between the V and J ends, shortened by 4 bases and 0 bases respectively, the junction contains 5 bases. CDR1 and CDR2 (SEHNR, FQNEAQ) derive from the germline V gene (reference sequence). The CDR3 numbers 13 residues from cysteine through phenylalanine. Only the CDR3 DNA stays, 39 bases, in frame from base 1. Note on this clone: It has no known antigen specificity. It has no much larger one-base neighbor in the sample; base qualities were not kept.

Each donor gave one peripheral blood draw, approximately 110 mL on average, collected into heparinised tubes. A BD FACSAria II was used to sort naive, central memory, regulatory and stem cell-like memory CD4+ T cells with a panel that included CD45RO, CCR7, CD25, CD127, CD95 and CD27. All sorted populations exceeded 95% purity. PBMCs were separated immediately by Lymphoprep density gradient centrifugation and were stained directly, without being cultured. So that batch effects would be minimized, each experiment stained and sorted samples in pairs, pairing one healthy donor with one patient. This receptor chain uses TRBV7-9 and TRBJ2-3, with a weak D call of TRBD2 (5 bases match). The sequence came from a woman in her thirties or forties in good health. The sample consisted of stem cell memory CD4+ T cells from blood. What this sample's cell subset or site label stands for: stem cell-like memory CD4+ T cells. The CDR3 region reads CASSSGSTDTQYF. The bases are TGTGCCAGCAGCTCGGGGAGCACAGATACGCAGTATTTT.